These T cell receptor beta chains were read from a single sample in a study of shared clonotypes between healthy human individuals. This table comes from immunoSEQ multiplex PCR, and its TCRdb copy is limited to in-frame clones, with some not included. This table holds just over 2,000,000 clones, 95% found once. Sequenced sample: naive CD4+ T cells sorted from blood. The receptors derive from a man aged 18-30 years in good health. Both conserved end residues are part of each CDR3.

V gene	CDR3 protein
TRBV5-1	CASSLGAGEKDTQYF
TRBV27	CASSSYPGQQETQYF
TRBV7-9	CASSNRDFPYNEQFF
TRBV6-1	CASSEEGWGEQYF
TRBV19	CASSIGGTGHTDTQYF
TRBV10-1	CASSKGQGRTDTQYF
TRBV5-1	CASSLPLDQAGNYGYTF
TRBV28	CASSFFRATNSPLHF
TRBV5-6	CASSLGGTSNQPQHF
TRBV19	CASSASGGDTGELFF
TRBV5-1	CASSLAGTSGHEQYF
TRBV19	CASIRETDTQYF
TRBV6-1	CASSELLAGINEQFF
TRBV4-3	CASSQEPRSYEQYF
TRBV30	CAWTTGVTDTQYF
TRBV7-9	CASSRSISGETQYF
TRBV10-3	CASGTANQPQHF
TRBV7-9	CASSLMAGAYNEQFF
TRBV19	CASTGGGIKSPLHF
TRBV7-2	CASSPGTANQPQHF
TRBV6-5	CASSIGPPAYNEQFF
TRBV10-3	CAISVIQGRWTEAFF
TRBV5-1	CASSLRELSTDTQYF
TRBV5-1	CASSLGHQGGSYNSPLHF
TRBV18	CASTGTSSGNTIYF
TRBV18	CASSKDRAYEQYF
TRBV28	CASGIGATGGTQYF
TRBV2	CASSEGRSTDTQYF
TRBV28	CASGPAGRQKKNTEAFF
TRBV10-2	CASSDRLPNQPQHF
TRBV19	CASSRTGRENIQYF
TRBV7-2	CASNLGQGVEKLFF
TRBV7-9	CASSLGRTAGNTEAFF
TRBV5-4	CASSLADRLDTQYF
TRBV7-2	CASSLRQGGSYNSPLHF
TRBV6-5	CASSYSGGRTQETQYF
TRBV7-2	CASSLVRAYEQYF
TRBV27	CARRGSRETQYF
TRBV9	CASSRASQGDTQYF
TRBV18	CASSPGQGSSYEQYF